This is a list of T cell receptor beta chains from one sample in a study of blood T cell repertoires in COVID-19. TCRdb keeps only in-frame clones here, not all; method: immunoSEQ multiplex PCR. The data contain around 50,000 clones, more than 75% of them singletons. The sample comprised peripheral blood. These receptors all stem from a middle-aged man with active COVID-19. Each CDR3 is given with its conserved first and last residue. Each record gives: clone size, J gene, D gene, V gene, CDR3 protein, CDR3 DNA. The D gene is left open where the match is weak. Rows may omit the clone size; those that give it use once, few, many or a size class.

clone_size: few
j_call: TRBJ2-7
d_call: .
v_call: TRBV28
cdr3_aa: CASGVMGTPYEQYF
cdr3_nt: TGTGCCAGCGGGGTTATGGGGACTCCCTACGAGCAGTACTTC

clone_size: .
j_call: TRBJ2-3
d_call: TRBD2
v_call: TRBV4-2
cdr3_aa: CASSQEGSGGSLSPTQYF
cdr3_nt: TGTGCCAGCAGCCAAGAGGGAAGCGGGGGGTCCCTGTCCCCCACGCAGTATTTT

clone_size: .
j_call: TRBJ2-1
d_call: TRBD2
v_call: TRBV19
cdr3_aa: CASTASGVRNEQFF
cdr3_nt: TGTGCCAGTACGGCTAGCGGGGTTAGGAATGAGCAGTTCTTC

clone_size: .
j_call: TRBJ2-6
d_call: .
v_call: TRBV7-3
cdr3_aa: CASSQGHVGANVLTF
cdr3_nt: TGTGCCAGCAGCCAGGGGCATGTTGGGGCCAACGTCCTGACTTTC

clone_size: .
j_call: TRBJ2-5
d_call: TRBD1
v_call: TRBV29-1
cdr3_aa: CSVGATGEETQYF
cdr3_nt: TGCAGCGTTGGGGCCACAGGGGAAGAGACCCAGTACTTC

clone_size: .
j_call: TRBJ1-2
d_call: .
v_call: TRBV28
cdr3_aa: CASSLGYRESYGYTF
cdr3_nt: TGTGCCAGCAGTTTAGGGTACAGGGAGTCCTATGGCTACACCTTC

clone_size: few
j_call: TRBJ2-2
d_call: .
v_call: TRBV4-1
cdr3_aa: CASSQALSSNTGELFF
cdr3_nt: TGCGCCAGCAGCCAAGCATTGTCTAGCAACACCGGGGAGCTGTTTTTT

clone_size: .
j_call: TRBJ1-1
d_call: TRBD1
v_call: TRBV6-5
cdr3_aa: CASSRTGGTEAFF
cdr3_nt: TGTGCCAGCAGTCGGACAGGAGGTACTGAAGCTTTCTTT

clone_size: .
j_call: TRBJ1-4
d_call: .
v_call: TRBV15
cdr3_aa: CATSRGFGGATNEKLFF
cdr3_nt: TGTGCCACCAGCAGAGGATTTGGGGGGGCAACTAATGAAAAACTGTTTTTT

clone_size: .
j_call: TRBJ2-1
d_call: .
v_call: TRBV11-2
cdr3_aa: CASSLVSANEQFF
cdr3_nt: TGTGCCAGCAGCTTAGTAAGCGCCAATGAGCAGTTCTTC

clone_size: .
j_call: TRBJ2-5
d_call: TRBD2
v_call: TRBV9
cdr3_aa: CASSGTSGGAQTQYF
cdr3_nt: TGTGCCAGCAGTGGGACTAGCGGGGGGGCCCAGACCCAGTACTTC

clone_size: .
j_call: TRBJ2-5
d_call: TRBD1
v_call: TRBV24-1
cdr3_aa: CATSDTGGAETQYF
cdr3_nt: TGTGCCACCAGTGATACAGGGGGCGCGGAGACCCAGTACTTC

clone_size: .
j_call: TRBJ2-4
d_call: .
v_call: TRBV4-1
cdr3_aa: CASSQDPTLAKNIQYF
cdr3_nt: TGCGCCAGCAGCCAAGATCCGACTCTAGCCAAAAACATTCAGTACTTC

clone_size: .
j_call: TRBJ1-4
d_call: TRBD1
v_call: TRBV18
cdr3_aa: CASSPSTGVRATNEKLFF
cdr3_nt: TGTGCCAGCTCACCTTCGACAGGGGTTAGGGCAACTAATGAAAAACTGTTTTTT

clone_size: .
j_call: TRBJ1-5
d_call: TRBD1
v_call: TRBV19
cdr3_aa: CASSTPGQTNQPQHF
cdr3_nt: TGTGCCAGTAGTACGCCGGGACAGACCAATCAGCCCCAGCATTTT

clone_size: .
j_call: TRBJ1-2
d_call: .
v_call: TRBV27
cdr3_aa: CASSLRGIYGYTF
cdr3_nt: TGTGCCAGCAGTTTAAGGGGTATCTATGGCTACACCTTC

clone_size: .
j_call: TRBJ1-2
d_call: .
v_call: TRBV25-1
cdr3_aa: CATAVTGTYGYTF
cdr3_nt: TGTGCCACCGCCGTGACAGGTACCTATGGCTACACCTTC

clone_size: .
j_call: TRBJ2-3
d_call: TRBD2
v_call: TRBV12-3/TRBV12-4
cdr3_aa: CASGLERTDTQYF
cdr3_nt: TGTGCCAGCGGACTAGAACGCACAGATACGCAGTATTTT

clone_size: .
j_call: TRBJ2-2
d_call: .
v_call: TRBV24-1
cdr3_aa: CATSDPGAGELFF
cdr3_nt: TGTGCCACCAGTGATCCCGGGGCCGGGGAGCTGTTTTTT

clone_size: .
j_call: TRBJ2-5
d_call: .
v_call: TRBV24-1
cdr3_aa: CATSDSADGETQYF
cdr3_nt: TGTGCCACCAGTGATTCGGCAGACGGGGAGACCCAGTACTTC

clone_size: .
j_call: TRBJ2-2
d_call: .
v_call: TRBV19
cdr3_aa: CASKRTNTGELFF
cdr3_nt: TGTGCCAGTAAGAGGACGAACACCGGGGAGCTGTTTTTT

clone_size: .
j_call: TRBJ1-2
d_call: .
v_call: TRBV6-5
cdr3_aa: CASSLTAAYGYTF
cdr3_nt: TGTGCCAGCAGTCTGACAGCTGCTTATGGCTACACCTTC

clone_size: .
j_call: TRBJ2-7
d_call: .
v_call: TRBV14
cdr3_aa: CASSPDRRAIYEQYF
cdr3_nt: TGTGCCAGCAGCCCCGATCGCCGAGCTATCTACGAGCAGTACTTC

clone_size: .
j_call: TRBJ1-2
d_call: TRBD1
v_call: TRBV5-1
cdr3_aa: CASSLTGGRSGDGYTF
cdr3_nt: TGCGCCAGCAGCTTGACAGGGGGCCGCAGTGGGGATGGCTACACCTTC

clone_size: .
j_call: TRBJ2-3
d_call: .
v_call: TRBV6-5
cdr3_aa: CASSRSQEGTDTQYF
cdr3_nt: TGTGCCAGCAGCCGCAGCCAGGAGGGAACAGATACGCAGTATTTT

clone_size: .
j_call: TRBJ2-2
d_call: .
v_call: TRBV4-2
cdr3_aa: CASSQEIAGELFF
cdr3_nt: TGTGCCAGCAGCCAAGAAATCGCCGGGGAGCTGTTTTTT